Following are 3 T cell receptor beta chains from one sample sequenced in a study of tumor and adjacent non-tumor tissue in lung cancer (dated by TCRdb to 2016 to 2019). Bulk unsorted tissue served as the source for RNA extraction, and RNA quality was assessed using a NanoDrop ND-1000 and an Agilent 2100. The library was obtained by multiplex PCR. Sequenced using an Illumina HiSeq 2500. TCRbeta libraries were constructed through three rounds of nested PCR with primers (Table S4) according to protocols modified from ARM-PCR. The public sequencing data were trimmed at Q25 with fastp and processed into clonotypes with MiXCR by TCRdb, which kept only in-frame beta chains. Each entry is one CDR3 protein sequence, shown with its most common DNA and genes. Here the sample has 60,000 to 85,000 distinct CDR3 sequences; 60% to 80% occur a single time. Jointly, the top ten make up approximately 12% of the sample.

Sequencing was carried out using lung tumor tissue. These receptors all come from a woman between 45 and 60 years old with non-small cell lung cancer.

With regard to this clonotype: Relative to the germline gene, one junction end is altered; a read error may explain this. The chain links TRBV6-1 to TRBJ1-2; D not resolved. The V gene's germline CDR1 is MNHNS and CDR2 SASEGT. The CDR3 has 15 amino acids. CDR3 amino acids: CASSEFETTFYDYTF. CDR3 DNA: TGTGCCAGCAGTGAATTCGAGACAACCTTCTATGACTACACCTTC.

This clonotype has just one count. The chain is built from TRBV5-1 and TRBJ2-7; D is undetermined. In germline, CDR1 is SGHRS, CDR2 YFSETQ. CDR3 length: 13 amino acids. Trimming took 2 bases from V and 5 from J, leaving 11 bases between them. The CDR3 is CASSFARAHEQYF. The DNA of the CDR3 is TGCGCCAGCAGCTTTGCTAGGGCCCACGAGCAGTACTTC.

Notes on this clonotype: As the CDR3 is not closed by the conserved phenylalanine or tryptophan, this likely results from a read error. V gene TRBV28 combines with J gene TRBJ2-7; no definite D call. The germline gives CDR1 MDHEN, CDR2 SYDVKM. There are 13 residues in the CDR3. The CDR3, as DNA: TGTACCAGCAGCACACCTGAACTCTACGAGCAGTACCTC. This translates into CTSSTPELYEQYL.